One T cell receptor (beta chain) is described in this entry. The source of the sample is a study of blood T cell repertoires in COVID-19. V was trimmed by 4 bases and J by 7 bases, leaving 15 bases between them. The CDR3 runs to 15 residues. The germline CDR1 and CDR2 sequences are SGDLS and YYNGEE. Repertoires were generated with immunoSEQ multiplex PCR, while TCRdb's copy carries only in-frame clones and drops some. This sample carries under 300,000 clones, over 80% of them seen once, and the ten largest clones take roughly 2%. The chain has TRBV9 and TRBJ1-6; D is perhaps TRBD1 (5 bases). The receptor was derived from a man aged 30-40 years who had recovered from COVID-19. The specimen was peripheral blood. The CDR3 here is CASSPQRGENSPLHF. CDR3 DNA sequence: TGTGCCAGCAGCCCCCAGCGGGGGGAAAATTCACCCCTCCACTTT.